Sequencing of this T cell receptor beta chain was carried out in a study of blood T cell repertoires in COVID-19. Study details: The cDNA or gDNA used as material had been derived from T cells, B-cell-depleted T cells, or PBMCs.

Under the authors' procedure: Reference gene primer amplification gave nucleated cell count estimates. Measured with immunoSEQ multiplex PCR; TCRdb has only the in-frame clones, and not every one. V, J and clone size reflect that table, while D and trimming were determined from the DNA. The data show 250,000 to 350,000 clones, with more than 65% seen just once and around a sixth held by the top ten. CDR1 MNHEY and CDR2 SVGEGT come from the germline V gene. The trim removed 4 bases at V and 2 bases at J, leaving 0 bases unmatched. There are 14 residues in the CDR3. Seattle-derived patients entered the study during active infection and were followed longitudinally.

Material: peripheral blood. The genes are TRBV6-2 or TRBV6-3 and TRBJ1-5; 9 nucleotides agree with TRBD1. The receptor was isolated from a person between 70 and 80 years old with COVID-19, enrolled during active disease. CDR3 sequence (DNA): TGTGCCAGCAGTTGGGACAGGGGCAATCAGCCCCAGCATTTT. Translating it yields CASSWDRGNQPQHF.